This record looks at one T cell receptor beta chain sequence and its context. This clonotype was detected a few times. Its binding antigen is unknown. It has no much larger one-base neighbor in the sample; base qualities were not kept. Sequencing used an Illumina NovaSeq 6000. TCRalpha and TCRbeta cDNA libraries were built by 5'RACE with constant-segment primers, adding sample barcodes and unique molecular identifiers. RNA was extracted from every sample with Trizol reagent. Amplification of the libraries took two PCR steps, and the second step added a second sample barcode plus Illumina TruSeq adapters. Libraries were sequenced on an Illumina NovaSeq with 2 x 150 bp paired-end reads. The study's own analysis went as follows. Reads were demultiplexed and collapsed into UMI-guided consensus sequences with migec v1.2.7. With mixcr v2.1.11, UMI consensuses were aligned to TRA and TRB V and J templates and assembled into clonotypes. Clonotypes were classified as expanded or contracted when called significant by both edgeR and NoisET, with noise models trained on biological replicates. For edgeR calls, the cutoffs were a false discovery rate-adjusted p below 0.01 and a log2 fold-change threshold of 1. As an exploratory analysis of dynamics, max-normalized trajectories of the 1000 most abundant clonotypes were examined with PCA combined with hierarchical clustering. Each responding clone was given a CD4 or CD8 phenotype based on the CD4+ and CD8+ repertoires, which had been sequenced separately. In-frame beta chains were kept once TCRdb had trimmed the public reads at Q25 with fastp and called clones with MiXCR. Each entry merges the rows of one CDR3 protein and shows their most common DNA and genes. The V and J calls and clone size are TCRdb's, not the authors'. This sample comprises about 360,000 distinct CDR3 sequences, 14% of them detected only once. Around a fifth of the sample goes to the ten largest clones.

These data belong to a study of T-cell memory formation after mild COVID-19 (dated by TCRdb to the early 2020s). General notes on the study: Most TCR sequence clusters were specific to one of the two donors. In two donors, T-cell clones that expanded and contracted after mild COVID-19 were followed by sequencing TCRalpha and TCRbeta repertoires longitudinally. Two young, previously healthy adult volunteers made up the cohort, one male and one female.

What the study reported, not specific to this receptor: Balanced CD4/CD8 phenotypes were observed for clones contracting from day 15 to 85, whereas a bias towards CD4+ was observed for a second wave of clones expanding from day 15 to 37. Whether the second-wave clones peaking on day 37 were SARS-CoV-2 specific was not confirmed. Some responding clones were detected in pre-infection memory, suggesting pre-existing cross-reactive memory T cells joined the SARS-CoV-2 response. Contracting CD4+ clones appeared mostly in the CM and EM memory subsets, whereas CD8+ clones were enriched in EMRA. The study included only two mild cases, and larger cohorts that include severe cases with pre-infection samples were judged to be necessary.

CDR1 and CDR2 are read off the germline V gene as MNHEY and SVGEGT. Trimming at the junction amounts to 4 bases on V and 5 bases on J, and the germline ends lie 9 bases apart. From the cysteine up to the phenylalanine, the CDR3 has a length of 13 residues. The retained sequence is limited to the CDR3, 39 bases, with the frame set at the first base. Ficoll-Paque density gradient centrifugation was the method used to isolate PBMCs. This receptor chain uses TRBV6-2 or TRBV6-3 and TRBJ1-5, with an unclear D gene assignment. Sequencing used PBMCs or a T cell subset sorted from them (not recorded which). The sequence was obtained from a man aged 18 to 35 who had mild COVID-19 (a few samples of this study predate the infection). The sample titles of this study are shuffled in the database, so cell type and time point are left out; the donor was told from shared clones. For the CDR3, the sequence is CASSLTADQPQHF. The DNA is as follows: TGTGCCAGCAGTTTGACGGCCGATCAGCCCCAGCATTTT.